What follows is one T cell receptor (beta chain) and its context. The data derive from a study of blood T cell repertoires in COVID-19. The data were produced by immunoSEQ multiplex PCR, yet TCRdb's version contains in-frame clones alone and is incomplete. The sample has approximately 170,000 clones; 70% to 85% are singletons. CDR3 size: 17 residues. Germline V lookup: CDR1 LGHDT, CDR2 YNNKEL (reference sequence). Germline trimming cut 3 bases from V and 7 bases from J; bases unmatched to any gene: 14. Sequenced sample: PBMCs or T cells enriched from blood (not recorded which). The sequence came from a woman aged 70 to 79 in a cohort exposed to, infected with or recovered from COVID-19 (not recorded which). The chain joins TRBV3-1 (or the pseudogene TRBV3-2) to TRBJ2-1, with 8 bases that match TRBD2. The CDR3 sequence is CASSQTTSSGSQNEQFF. The CDR3 DNA follows: TGTGCCAGCAGCCAGACTACTTCCAGCGGGAGTCAGAATGAGCAGTTCTTC.